This is a list of T cell receptor beta chains from one sample in a study of blood T cell repertoires in COVID-19. Sequenced by immunoSEQ multiplex PCR; TCRdb stores in-frame clones only, minus some. The sample lists about 46,000 clones, around 85% occurring once. Sequenced material: peripheral blood. These receptors all come from a woman at least 80 years old with COVID-19, enrolled during active disease. The CDR3 runs from the conserved cysteine through the conserved F or W. The D gene is left open where the match is weak. Size is omitted from some rows. Given values are once, few, many or a class for expanded clones.

d_call: NA
clone_size: once
j_call: TRBJ2-6
v_call: TRBV6-5
cdr3_nt: TGTGCCAGCAGCTCGTCGAGCTCTGGGGCCAACGTCCTGACTTTC
cdr3_aa: CASSSSSSGANVLTF

d_call: TRBD1
clone_size: NA
j_call: TRBJ1-5
v_call: TRBV19
cdr3_nt: TGTGCCAGTAGCCAAGGGGGCATGAGTCAGCCCCAGCATTTT
cdr3_aa: CASSQGGMSQPQHF

d_call: NA
clone_size: few
j_call: TRBJ1-4
v_call: TRBV6-5
cdr3_nt: TGTGCCAGCAGCCCCGGACTTAGGGAAAAACTGTTTTTT
cdr3_aa: CASSPGLREKLFF

d_call: NA
clone_size: NA
j_call: TRBJ1-4
v_call: TRBV3-1/TRBV3-2
cdr3_nt: TGTGCCAGCAGCCAAGGAATAGAACGGGACACTGAAAAACTGTTTTTT
cdr3_aa: CASSQGIERDTEKLFF

d_call: TRBD2
clone_size: few
j_call: TRBJ2-2
v_call: TRBV24-1
cdr3_nt: TGTGCCACCAGTGATGCCCGGGCGGGAGGGCCCGACACCGGGGAGCTGTTTTTT
cdr3_aa: CATSDARAGGPDTGELFF

d_call: TRBD1
clone_size: NA
j_call: TRBJ1-2
v_call: TRBV6-2/TRBV6-3
cdr3_nt: TGTGCCAGCAGTTACTCTGGATCGGACAGGGACCCCTATGGCTACACCTTC
cdr3_aa: CASSYSGSDRDPYGYTF

d_call: NA
clone_size: NA
j_call: TRBJ2-2
v_call: TRBV7-6
cdr3_nt: TGTGCCAGCAGCTCATCCGGGACTCGCGGGCCCGCGGGGACCGGGGAGCTGTTTTTT
cdr3_aa: CASSSSGTRGPAGTGELFF

d_call: TRBD1
clone_size: NA
j_call: TRBJ2-2
v_call: TRBV5-5
cdr3_nt: TGTGCCAGCAGCTTGGTGGGACAGGTTGCAGCCGGGGAGCTGTTTTTT
cdr3_aa: CASSLVGQVAAGELFF

d_call: TRBD1
clone_size: NA
j_call: TRBJ1-2
v_call: TRBV28
cdr3_nt: TGTGCCAGCAGTCCCGGGACAGCTAACTATGGCTACACCTTC
cdr3_aa: CASSPGTANYGYTF

d_call: TRBD1
clone_size: NA
j_call: TRBJ2-2
v_call: TRBV9
cdr3_nt: TGTGCCAGCAGCAGACAGGGGGCCCGGAACACCGGGGAGCTGTTTTTT
cdr3_aa: CASSRQGARNTGELFF

d_call: TRBD1
clone_size: NA
j_call: TRBJ1-5
v_call: TRBV28
cdr3_nt: TGTGCCACCGGGCAGGGGGCTCGGTATCAGCCCCAGCATTTT
cdr3_aa: CATGQGARYQPQHF

d_call: NA
clone_size: NA
j_call: TRBJ1-4
v_call: TRBV7-2
cdr3_nt: TGTGCCAGCAGCGCGACACTAACTAATGAAAAACTGTTTTTT
cdr3_aa: CASSATLTNEKLFF

d_call: NA
clone_size: NA
j_call: TRBJ1-4
v_call: TRBV6-5
cdr3_nt: TGTGCCAGCAGTCCCGACAGAAGAAATGAAAAACTGTTTTTT
cdr3_aa: CASSPDRRNEKLFF

d_call: TRBD2
clone_size: NA
j_call: TRBJ2-1
v_call: TRBV28
cdr3_nt: TGTGCCAGCAGTTTAGGACTAGCGGGACCCAATGAGCAGTTCTTC
cdr3_aa: CASSLGLAGPNEQFF

d_call: NA
clone_size: NA
j_call: TRBJ2-3
v_call: TRBV7-2
cdr3_nt: TGTGCCAGCAGCTACGCGTGGCGGGGCGGAGATACGCAGTATTTT
cdr3_aa: CASSYAWRGGDTQYF

d_call: NA
clone_size: few
j_call: TRBJ1-4
v_call: TRBV11-2
cdr3_nt: TGTGCCAGCAGCCAATACCCGACAGCCACCAATGAAAAACTGTTTTTT
cdr3_aa: CASSQYPTATNEKLFF

d_call: NA
clone_size: NA
j_call: TRBJ2-3
v_call: TRBV9
cdr3_nt: TGTGCCAGCAGCGTAGGTCCCGGGGATACGCAGTATTTT
cdr3_aa: CASSVGPGDTQYF

d_call: TRBD2
clone_size: NA
j_call: TRBJ2-6
v_call: TRBV10-3
cdr3_nt: TGTGCCATCTCGGGGGGGGCTCGGACAGTCTCTGGGGCCAACGTCCTGACTTTC
cdr3_aa: CAISGGARTVSGANVLTF

d_call: TRBD1
clone_size: NA
j_call: TRBJ1-1
v_call: TRBV6-5
cdr3_nt: TGTGCCAGCACAAGCGACAGGGTGAGGGCTTTCTTT
cdr3_aa: CASTSDRVRAFF

d_call: NA
clone_size: NA
j_call: TRBJ2-1
v_call: TRBV7-9
cdr3_nt: TGTGCCAGCAGCATCGGGACACCCCAAGGTGAGCAGTTCTTC
cdr3_aa: CASSIGTPQGEQFF

d_call: NA
clone_size: NA
j_call: TRBJ2-3
v_call: TRBV7-3
cdr3_nt: TGTGCCAGCAGTAGGGGGCGGGGAACAGATACGCAGTATTTT
cdr3_aa: CASSRGRGTDTQYF

d_call: TRBD1
clone_size: NA
j_call: TRBJ2-2
v_call: TRBV7-8
cdr3_nt: TGTGCCAGCAGCACACGTCAAACCTCACAGGGGGAAAACACCGGGGAGCTGTTTTTT
cdr3_aa: CASSTRQTSQGENTGELFF

d_call: NA
clone_size: once
j_call: TRBJ2-1
v_call: TRBV10-3
cdr3_nt: TGTGCCATCAGTGATACTCGGGATTACAATGAGCAGTTCTTC
cdr3_aa: CAISDTRDYNEQFF

d_call: NA
clone_size: few
j_call: TRBJ1-6
v_call: TRBV6-5
cdr3_nt: TGTGCCAGCAGCCGGCCGGGACTCGATCAATCACCCCTCCACTTT
cdr3_aa: CASSRPGLDQSPLHF

d_call: TRBD1
clone_size: NA
j_call: TRBJ1-5
v_call: TRBV24-1
cdr3_nt: TGTGCCACCAGTGATTTGACAGGGGGTAAGAGCAATCAGCCCCAGCATTTT
cdr3_aa: CATSDLTGGKSNQPQHF

d_call: NA
clone_size: NA
j_call: TRBJ2-2
v_call: TRBV14
cdr3_nt: TGTGCCAGCAGCCAAGGGCTACGGGATCTGGCCGGGGAGCTGTTTTTT
cdr3_aa: CASSQGLRDLAGELFF

d_call: NA
clone_size: NA
j_call: TRBJ2-5
v_call: TRBV11-2
cdr3_nt: TGTGCCAGCATGCGGGTATCGAGTGGGACCCAGTACTTC
cdr3_aa: CASMRVSSGTQYF